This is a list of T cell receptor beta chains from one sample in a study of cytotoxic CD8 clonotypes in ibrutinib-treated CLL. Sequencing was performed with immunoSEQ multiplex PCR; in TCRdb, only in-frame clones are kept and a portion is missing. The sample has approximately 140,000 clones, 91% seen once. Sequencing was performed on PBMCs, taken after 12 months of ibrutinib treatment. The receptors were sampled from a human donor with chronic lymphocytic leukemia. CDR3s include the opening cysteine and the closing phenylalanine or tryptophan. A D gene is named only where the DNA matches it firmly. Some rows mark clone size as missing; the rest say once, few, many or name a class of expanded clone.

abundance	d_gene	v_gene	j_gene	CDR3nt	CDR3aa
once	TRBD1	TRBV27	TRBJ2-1	TGTGCCAGCAGTTTATCGAGGACAGGGAGTCGATATGAGCAGTTCTTC	CASSLSRTGSRYEQFF
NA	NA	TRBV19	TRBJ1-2	TGTGCCAGTACTAACAGGGCTTTTAACTATGGCTACACCTTC	CASTNRAFNYGYTF
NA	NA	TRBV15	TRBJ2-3	TGTGCCACCAGCAAGGGGGAGAGCACAGATACGCAGTATTTT	CATSKGESTDTQYF
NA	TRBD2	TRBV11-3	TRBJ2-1	TGTGCCAGCAGCTTAGGTAGCGGGGTCACCTACAATGAGCAGTTCTTC	CASSLGSGVTYNEQFF
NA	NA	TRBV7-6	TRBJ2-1	TGTGCCAGCAGCCTTCTTAGCGGAAGCTCCTACAATGAGCAGTTCTTC	CASSLLSGSSYNEQFF
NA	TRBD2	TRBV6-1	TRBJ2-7	TGTGCCAGCAGTGATCCGGGACTAGCTAGACACGAGCAGTACTTC	CASSDPGLARHEQYF
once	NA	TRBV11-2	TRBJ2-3	TGTGCCAGCACCCGTGCTAGCGCCCCAGATACGCAGTATTTT	CASTRASAPDTQYF
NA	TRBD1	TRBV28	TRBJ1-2	TGTGCCAGCAGTTCCGGGACAGGGGGAAGCCGTGGCTACACCTTC	CASSSGTGGSRGYTF
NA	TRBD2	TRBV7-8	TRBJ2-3	TGTGCCAGCAGCACAAATGGACTAGCTTCGCTCACAGATACGCAGTATTTT	CASSTNGLASLTDTQYF
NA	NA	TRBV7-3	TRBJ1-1	TGTGCCAGCGCTTTCGGTCAGGATCTGGGTGAAGCTTTCTTT	CASAFGQDLGEAFF
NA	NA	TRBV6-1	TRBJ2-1	TGTGCCAGCGCCCGCAACCACGGCCACAATGAGCAGTTCTTC	CASARNHGHNEQFF
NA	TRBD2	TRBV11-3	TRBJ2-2	TGTGCCAGCCGGGGACTAGCGAACACCGGGGAGCTGTTTTTT	CASRGLANTGELFF
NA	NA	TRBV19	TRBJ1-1	TGTGCCAGTAGTAACCAGAACGTGGCTTTCTTT	CASSNQNVAFF